This T cell receptor beta chain was observed in a study of blood T cell repertoires in COVID-19. Overall study: Both acute and convalescent COVID-19 samples were obtained from the United States, Italy and Spain.

This CDR3 has 13 amino acids. In germline, CDR1 is WSHSY, CDR2 SAAADI. The V gene lost 7 bases and the J gene lost 4 bases, with 11 bases spanning the gap. Methods used by the authors: Amplification from reference gene primers served as the basis for estimated nucleated cell counts. Repertoires were generated with immunoSEQ multiplex PCR, while TCRdb's copy carries only in-frame clones and drops some. V, J and clone size were drawn from that table, and D and trimming were deduced from the DNA. Altogether nearly 200,000 clones are present, approximately 87% being singletons, with the ten largest covering around 0.76%. This clone came up once.

The specimen sequenced was peripheral blood. This clonotype originated in a woman between 65 and 79 years old with acute or convalescent COVID-19. This chain joins TRBV10-2 and TRBJ1-5; D not resolved. The CDR3 protein is CASMLQMNQPQHF. CDR3 in DNA: TGCGCCAGCATGTTACAGATGAATCAGCCCCAGCATTTT.